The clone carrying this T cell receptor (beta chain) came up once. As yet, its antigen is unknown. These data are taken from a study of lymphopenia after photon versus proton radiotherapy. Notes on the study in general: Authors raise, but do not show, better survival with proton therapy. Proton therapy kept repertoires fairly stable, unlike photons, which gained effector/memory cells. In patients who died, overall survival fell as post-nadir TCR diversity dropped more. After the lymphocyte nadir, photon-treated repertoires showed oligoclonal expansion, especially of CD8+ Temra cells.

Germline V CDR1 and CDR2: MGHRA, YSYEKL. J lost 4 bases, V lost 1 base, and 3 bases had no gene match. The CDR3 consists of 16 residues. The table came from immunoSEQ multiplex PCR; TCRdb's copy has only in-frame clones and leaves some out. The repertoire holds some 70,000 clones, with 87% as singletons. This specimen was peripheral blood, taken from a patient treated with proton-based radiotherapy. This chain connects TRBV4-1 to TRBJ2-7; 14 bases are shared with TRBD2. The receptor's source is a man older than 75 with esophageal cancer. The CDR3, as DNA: TGCGCCAGCAGCCAAGGGACTAGCGGGGGGTCTTACGAGCAGTACTTC. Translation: CASSQGTSGGSYEQYF.